Following are 17 T cell receptor beta chains from one sample sequenced in a study of human T cells and chemical hapten exposure. Time point noted: patch test 2, 6 weeks after DPC sensitization. Indicated treatment: therapeutic diphenylcyclopropenone sensitization with weekly scalp DPC. MiXCR, applied by TCRdb to the RACE reads, yields one record per CDR3 protein. The sample has tens of thousands of distinct CDR3 sequences, 7.5% to 10% seen once. This specimen was whole blood, taken in connection with sensitization to the hapten diphenylcyclopropenone (DPC). The receptors stem from a man between 25 and 39 years old with alopecia areata. Some clones in this sample may be carry-over from other donors' samples.

The V gene is TRBV29-1, the J gene TRBJ2-7, with D possibly matching TRBD1 (5 bases). Trimming stripped 3 bases from V and 3 bases from J, with 9 bases between. The CDR3 length is 12 residues. Germline lookup yields CDR1 SQVTM and CDR2 ANQGSEA. The CDR3 bases are TGCAGCGTTGAGAAGACAGACTACGAGCAGTACTTC. Encoded protein: CSVEKTDYEQYF.

This clonotype was picked up a small number of times. The chain links TRBV20-1 to TRBJ2-1, with TRBD2 matching 13 bases. CDR3 length equals 16 residues. Germline V gene data show CDR1 as DFQATT and CDR2 as SNEGSKA (reference sequence). V lost 0 bases and J lost 9; bases outside the gene matches: 8. Here the CDR3 DNA reads TGCAGTGCTAGAGATGGGACTAGCGGGAAGTATTCTGAGCAGTTCTTC. Translated: CSARDGTSGKYSEQFF.

The chain joins TRBV6-5 to TRBJ2-3; TRBD2 matches 11 bases. In germline, CDR1 is MNHEY, CDR2 SVGAGI. The CDR3 runs 21 residues. V lost 4 bases to trimming and J lost 3 bases; unmatched junction nucleotides: 21. The CDR3, as DNA: TGTGCCAGCAGTTCCCCAGCGGGTAGCGGGAGGGCCAACGAGGGGACAGATACGCAGTATTTT. It codes for CASSSPAGSGRANEGTDTQYF.

Details on this clonotype: One end of the junction fails to match germline, which may point to a read error. The J gene is TRBJ2-7, the V gene TRBV7-7; weak D call: TRBD1 (5 bases). The CDR3 is 13 amino acids. CDR1 SSHAT and CDR2 FNYEAQ come from the germline V gene (reference sequence). The CDR3 DNA follows: TGTGCTAGCAGCTTAGACAGCACCTACGAGCAGTACTTC. Protein sequence: CASSLDSTYEQYF.

The chain couples TRBV30 to TRBJ1-5; 8 positions agree with TRBD1. Germline V lookup: CDR1 GTSNPN, CDR2 SVGIG (reference sequence). Trimming cost V 8 bases and J 3 bases; bases outside gene matches: 6. The CDR3 has 13 amino acids. The CDR3 region has the DNA TGTGCCGGATCCAGGGGGCCCAATCAGCCCCAGCATTTT. This codes for CAGSRGPNQPQHF.

This clonotype was observed a few times. The gene calls are TRBV29-1 and TRBJ1-1; 7 bases line up with TRBD1. The V and J ends lost 7 bases and 1 base, in that order; junction bases with no gene match: 12. The CDR3 spans 15 residues. Germline values: CDR1 SQVTM, CDR2 ANQGSEA. The CDR3 sequence is CSALGQAVRNTEAFF. The CDR3 DNA reads as TGCAGCGCCCTCGGACAGGCGGTCAGGAACACTGAAGCTTTCTTT.

Ten or more counts support this clonotype. This chain joins TRBV6-6 and TRBJ2-1, with 11 bases lining up with TRBD2. CDR1 is MNHNY and CDR2 is SVGAGI in the germline V gene (reference sequence). V lost 4 bases to trimming and J lost 0 bases; unmatched junction nucleotides: 11. The CDR3 runs to 19 residues. The CDR3 nucleotides read TGTGCCAGCAGTTCCGCGGGACTAGCGGTTCCAACCTCCTACAATGAGCAGTTCTTC. Protein sequence: CASSSAGLAVPTSYNEQFF.

The chain employs TRBV11-3 and TRBJ2-5; TRBD1 matches at 7 bases. V trimming: 4 bases; J trimming: 1 base; junction bases outside the gene matches: 6. This CDR3 spans 15 amino acids. Per germline, CDR1 SGHNT and CDR2 YENEEA. The CDR3: CASSWNRGLQETQYF. The CDR3 DNA follows: TGTGCCAGCAGCTGGAACAGGGGCCTCCAAGAGACCCAGTACTTC.

This clonotype was seen repeatedly, ten times or more. The chain recombines TRBV18 with TRBJ2-3; weak D call: TRBD2 (6 bases). V shed 2 bases and J shed 4 bases, with 10 bases lying between them. The CDR3 spans 14 residues. CDR1 is KGHSH and CDR2 is LQKENI in the germline V gene. The CDR3 DNA reads as TGTGCCAGCTCACCAGCAGCGGGCGCAGATACGCAGTATTTT. Its protein product is CASSPAAGADTQYF.

This clonotype was observed a few times. The V and J genes are TRBV7-2 and TRBJ1-1; 9 bases align to TRBD1. The V gene's germline CDR1 is SGHTA and CDR2 FQGNSA. This CDR3 is 15 amino acids long. Trimming cost V 3 bases and J 2 bases; bases outside gene matches: 4. CDR3 loop: CASSFPQGANTEAFF. The DNA for the CDR3 is TGTGCCAGCAGCTTCCCACAGGGGGCAAACACTGAAGCTTTCTTT.

The sample holds many counts of this clonotype. The chain carries TRBV6-1 and TRBJ2-3; 8 nucleotides line up with TRBD1. Trimming at V came to 1 base and at J to 2 bases, leaving 5 bases not matched to a gene. The CDR3 runs 16 residues. Germline V CDR1 and CDR2: MNHNS, SASEGT. The CDR3 region has the DNA TGTGCCAGCAGTGAAGTGACAGGGGTAAACACAGATACGCAGTATTTT. Translation gives CASSEVTGVNTDTQYF.

This clonotype turned up a few times. The gene calls are TRBV11-2 and TRBJ1-1, with 9 positions matching TRBD1. This CDR3 spans 14 amino acids. Germline loops: CDR1 SGHAT, CDR2 FQNNGV. With 5 bases clipped from V and 7 bases from J, the junction kept 8 bases outside the gene matches. The CDR3 sequence is CASSPGTGRVEAFF. CDR3 nucleotides: TGTGCCAGCAGCCCGGGGACAGGGAGGGTTGAAGCTTTCTTT.

A few counts support this clonotype. This chain joins TRBV27 and TRBJ2-4; D call uncertain. The CDR3 has 14 residues. V lost 6 bases and J 1 base, leaving 10 bases between the germline ends. The V gene's germline CDR1 is MNHEY and CDR2 SMNVEV (reference sequence). The CDR3 spells CASSTIGAKNIQYF. DNA of the CDR3: TGTGCCAGCAGCACCATTGGTGCCAAAAACATTCAGTACTTC.

This clonotype was detected ten times or more. This chain links TRBV5-4 with TRBJ2-5, with no clear D. The germline CDR1 and CDR2 sequences are SGHNT and YYREEE (reference sequence). The CDR3 spans 13 residues. V was pared by 0 bases and J by 5 bases, with 8 bases between. CDR3 sequence reads: CASSLESSETQYF. CDR3 bases: TGTGCCAGCAGCTTGGAAAGTAGTGAGACCCAGTACTTC.

The chain carries TRBV7-9 and TRBJ1-3; possible D gene TRBD1, 5 bases. The CDR3 contains 14 residues. Trimming removed 5 bases at V and 0 bases at J, with 8 bases between. Germline V gives CDR1 SEHNR, CDR2 FQNEAQ (reference sequence). CDR3 DNA sequence: TGTGCCAGCAGCCAGGGTAGCTCTGGAAACACCATATATTTT. Its translation is CASSQGSSGNTIYF.

This clonotype was seen many times. The chain employs TRBV25-1 and TRBJ2-7; D not resolved. The germline V gene has CDR1 MGHDK and CDR2 SYGVNS. The germline V and J ends were trimmed by 7 bases and 0 bases, with 10 bases remaining between them. The CDR3 length is 13 residues. DNA of the CDR3: TGTGCCAGCATATCCGACATCTCCTACGAGCAGTACTTC. Residues: CASISDISYEQYF.

This clonotype has ten or more counts. The chain links TRBV5-1 to TRBJ2-5; D unresolved. The CDR3 spans 12 residues. Germline V gene lookup returns CDR1 SGHRS and CDR2 YFSETQ. The V end was cut by 6 bases, the J end by 4 bases, with 10 bases between. Here the CDR3 reads CASNVGSETQYF. As DNA, the CDR3 is TGCGCCAGCAACGTGGGCTCAGAGACCCAGTACTTC.